The present T cell receptor (beta chain) was sequenced within a study of persistence of HIV-infected CD4 T cells. Nonspecific anti-CD3/anti-CD28 bead stimulation represents the broad CD4+ T cell repertoire. Responding CD4+ T cells were sorted by upregulation of both CD40 ligand and CD69. This was the immunoSEQ version 4 assay in survey mode. This table comes from immunoSEQ multiplex PCR, and its TCRdb copy is limited to in-frame clones, with some not included. The repertoire holds about 46,000 clones, with over 80% as singletons. With V trimmed by 1 base and J by 0 bases, 6 bases remained unmatched. This CDR3 has 16 amino acids. Looked up from germline, CDR1 is SEHNR and CDR2 is FQNEAQ (reference sequence). This clone was detected a few times. The antigen is undetermined. Study observations and caveats: Bulk TCR data could not be restricted to HIV-1-infected CMV-responding cells. Proviral oligoclonality tracked with TCR oligoclonality within the same sorted cells.

The rearrangement links TRBV7-9 to TRBJ2-7; TRBD2 matches 7 bases. This clonotype was sampled from an adult woman with HIV who was CMV-seropositive. The sequences come from CD4+ T cells sorted from PBMCs after roughly 18-hour stimulation, collected from a patient who received antiretroviral therapy. The CDR3: CASSLGRGSLSYEQYF. The CDR3 nucleotides are TGTGCCAGCAGCTTAGGCCGCGGGAGCCTCTCCTACGAGCAGTACTTC.